This T cell receptor (beta chain) was recorded in a study of T cells in Graves' hyperthyroidism and ophthalmopathy. Ten or more counts support this clonotype. V trimming: 0 bases; J trimming: 6 bases; junction bases outside the gene matches: 5. The CDR3 extends over 14 amino acids. TCR beta CDR3 regions were amplified from RNA. TCR CDR3 underwent first-round RT-PCR with the HTBI primer set. TCRdb re-called the multiplex PCR reads with MiXCR, one entry per CDR3 protein. The sample contains about 640,000 distinct CDR3 sequences, less than 25% of which appear only once. Specimen: blood. The chain employs TRBV12-3 or TRBV12-4 and TRBJ2-7, with 7 bases fitting TRBD2. This sequence was found in a man between 25 and 39 years old with Graves' ophthalmopathy. CDR3 in amino acids: CASSLAGGLREQYF. DNA of the CDR3: TGTGCCAGCAGTTTAGCGGGAGGGCTTCGCGAGCAGTACTTC.